These T cell receptor beta chains were read from a single sample in a study of human T cells and chemical hapten exposure. TCRdb independently ran MiXCR on the RACE reads; one entry per CDR3 protein. Seen here are under 85,000 distinct CDR3 sequences, about 9.3% observed once, and the top ten hold 1.1% to 1.5%. Sample: whole blood, taken in connection with sensitization to the hapten diphenylcyclopropenone (DPC). These TCRs come from a woman in her fifties or sixties with alopecia areata. Some clones in this sample may be carry-over from other donors' samples. CDR3s include the opening cysteine and the closing phenylalanine or tryptophan. The D gene is left open where the match is weak. The listing skips clone size in some rows; elsewhere it reads once, few, many or a size class.

d_call	v_call	clone_size	j_call	cdr3_nt	cdr3_aa
TRBD1	TRBV3-1	NA	TRBJ1-2	TGTGCCAGCAGCCAACAGACAGGGTGGGACTATGGCTACACCTTC	CASSQQTGWDYGYTF
TRBD1	TRBV19	many	TRBJ1-2	TGTGCCAGTAGTTCCGACGGGACAGAACTTTTTTCCTATGGCTACACCTTC	CASSSDGTELFSYGYTF
NA	TRBV27	few	TRBJ2-3	TGTGCCAGCAGTTTACAGGGAACTTTGCGCACAGATACGCAGTATTTT	CASSLQGTLRTDTQYF
TRBD2	TRBV18	few	TRBJ2-5	TGTGCCAGCTCAAAACCCTCCGGGAGGTCGGACCAAGAGACCCAGTACTTC	CASSKPSGRSDQETQYF
NA	TRBV11-2	few	TRBJ1-2	TGTGCCAGCAGTCGCGAGTCCCTTCGTTTCCTCAACCATTATGGCTACACCTTC	CASSRESLRFLNHYGYTF
NA	TRBV29-1	many	TRBJ2-3	TGCAGCGTTCAACCAGATACGCAGTATTTT	CSVQPDTQYF
NA	TRBV15	few	TRBJ2-1	TGTGCCACCAGCAGAGAGGGGGCCCTCTACAATGAGCAGTTCTTC	CATSREGALYNEQFF
TRBD1	TRBV18	NA	TRBJ1-6	TGTGCCAGCTCACCCGACAGGGTCAATTCACCCCTCCACTTT	CASSPDRVNSPLHF
NA	TRBV29-1	many	TRBJ2-1	TGCAGCGTTGACAACTACAATGAGCAGTTCTTC	CSVDNYNEQFF
NA	TRBV2	NA	TRBJ2-7	TGTGCCAGCAGGACAGGTAGCTACGAGCAGTACTTC	CASRTGSYEQYF
NA	TRBV12-3/TRBV12-4	few	TRBJ1-5	TGTGCCAGCAGTTTAGGGCATAGCAATCAGCCCCAGCATTTT	CASSLGHSNQPQHF
TRBD2	TRBV9	NA	TRBJ2-3	TGTGCCAGCAGCGTAGTATCTAGCGGATACACAGATACGCAGTATTTT	CASSVVSSGYTDTQYF
NA	TRBV12-3/TRBV12-4	NA	TRBJ2-3	TGTGCCAGCAAATTCCGAGCTATCGATACGCAGTATTTT	CASKFRAIDTQYF
TRBD2	TRBV6-5	NA	TRBJ2-7	TGTGCCAGCAGTTATCGGACTAGCGAAAGCTACGAGCAGTACTTC	CASSYRTSESYEQYF
NA	TRBV9	few	TRBJ2-7	TGTGCCAGCAGCGTGAGTAGCGGCATTGCCTACGAGCAGTACTTC	CASSVSSGIAYEQYF
NA	TRBV6-1	NA	TRBJ2-5	TGTGCCAGCAGCCGGGGGCAGCTACAAGAGACCCAGTACTTC	CASSRGQLQETQYF
TRBD1	TRBV6-5	NA	TRBJ2-7	TGTGCCAGCAGTCCCGTTCGGGGACAGGGCCTCTACGAGCAGTACTTC	CASSPVRGQGLYEQYF
NA	TRBV9	NA	TRBJ1-1	TGTGCCACTGGACGGACGAACACTGAAGCTTTCTTT	CATGRTNTEAFF
NA	TRBV28	once	TRBJ2-1	TGTGCCAGCAGCCGCAGGGGATACAATGAGCAGTTCTTC	CASSRRGYNEQFF
NA	TRBV30	many	TRBJ1-1	TGTGCCTGGAGGAACCGGGCTCTTAACACTGAAGCTTTCTTT	CAWRNRALNTEAFF
NA	TRBV7-2	NA	TRBJ2-7	TGTGCCAGCAGCTCCCCCCACGTGAGGAAGGGCACCTACGAGCAGTACTTC	CASSSPHVRKGTYEQYF
NA	TRBV7-6	few	TRBJ2-3	TGTGCCAGCAGCCCCCTAAGCCCCGGAACAGATACGCAGTATTTT	CASSPLSPGTDTQYF
NA	TRBV28	NA	TRBJ1-5	TGTGCCAGCACCCAAGTGTCAGGGGCGGGCCAGCCCCAGCATTTT	CASTQVSGAGQPQHF
TRBD1	TRBV20-1	many	TRBJ1-5	TGCAGTGCTAGATCGGACAGGTCCCCTAATCAGCCCCAGCATTTT	CSARSDRSPNQPQHF
NA	TRBV7-2	NA	TRBJ1-2	TGTGCCAGCAGCTTAAGGACGGCAAGCTATGGCTACACCTTC	CASSLRTASYGYTF
TRBD1	TRBV7-3	NA	TRBJ2-2	TGTGCCAGCAGCTCTGGGGGACAGGGTAACACCGGGGAGCTGTTTTTT	CASSSGGQGNTGELFF
TRBD2	TRBV3-1	NA	TRBJ2-3	TGTGCCAGCAGCCAAGACCCCCGAGCGGGAGGAGGAGATACGCAGTATTTT	CASSQDPRAGGGDTQYF
NA	TRBV20-1	few	TRBJ1-5	TGCAGTGCTAGATCACGTTACAGGGAATCGTTTTTACCCCAGCATTTT	CSARSRYRESFLPQHF
TRBD1	TRBV14	many	TRBJ1-2	TGTGCCAGCAGCCAAGATCCGACAGGGCGGCGAGGCTACACCTTC	CASSQDPTGRRGYTF
NA	TRBV20-1	NA	TRBJ1-6	TGCAGTGCTCAACGTCCCGGGAGCTTTAATTCACCCCTCCACTTT	CSAQRPGSFNSPLHF
TRBD2	TRBV7-6	few	TRBJ2-3	TGTGCCAGCAGCCAGACGGGGGGAGGCCCAGATACGCAGTATTTT	CASSQTGGGPDTQYF
NA	TRBV7-2	NA	TRBJ2-1	TGTGCCAGCAGGCCCCCCGCAGCAGGGTACAATGAGCAGTTCTTC	CASRPPAAGYNEQFF
TRBD2	TRBV5-5	NA	TRBJ2-7	TGTGCCAGCAGCGGACAGGGACTAGCGGTCTCCTACGAGCAGTACTTC	CASSGQGLAVSYEQYF
NA	TRBV7-9	NA	TRBJ1-2	TGTGCCAGCAGCTTAGCGTCTCTGATAGGCCCTGGCTACACCTTC	CASSLASLIGPGYTF
TRBD2	TRBV5-1	NA	TRBJ2-7	TGCGCCAGCAGCCATAGCGGGATGTCCTACGAGCAGTACTTC	CASSHSGMSYEQYF
NA	TRBV12-5	many	TRBJ1-1	TGTGCTAGTGGTTTGGCCGGGGAAGTTGAAGCTTTCTTT	CASGLAGEVEAFF
NA	TRBV9	NA	TRBJ2-5	TGTGCCAGCAGCCCTAGCACTGATGGGGAGACCCAGTACTTC	CASSPSTDGETQYF
NA	TRBV7-9	few	TRBJ2-6	TGTGCCAGCAGGGATCGGTCTGGGGCCAACGTCCTGACTTTC	CASRDRSGANVLTF
TRBD2	TRBV18	many	TRBJ2-7	TGTGCCAGCTCATCAAGGGGGACTAGCGCCCTAGGCGCTGAGCAGTACTTC	CASSSRGTSALGAEQYF
NA	TRBV20-1	many	TRBJ1-2	TGCAGTGCTAGGGACCGCCATGGCTACACCTTC	CSARDRHGYTF
TRBD1	TRBV11-2	NA	TRBJ2-5	TGTGCCAGCAGCCCGGACAGGGGAGGGCAAGAGACCCAGTACTTC	CASSPDRGGQETQYF
NA	TRBV7-6	many	TRBJ2-3	TGTGCCAGCAGCAAGACCCCAGCGGGCACCACAGATACGCAGTATTTT	CASSKTPAGTTDTQYF
TRBD2	TRBV7-9	few	TRBJ2-1	TGTGCCAGCAGCTTGTACGGCAGGGGGCTAGCGGGAGCCGTCTACAATGAGCAGTTCTTC	CASSLYGRGLAGAVYNEQFF